This entry concerns a single TCR beta chain. The sample contains more than one DNA sequence encoding this CDR3. Study processing details: Amplification from reference gene primers served as the basis for estimated nucleated cell counts. The repertoire was sequenced with immunoSEQ multiplex PCR; TCRdb's copy has only in-frame clones and lacks some. V and J calls and clone size come straight from that table; D and trimming were deduced from the DNA. The sample lists roughly 250,000 clones, around 87% occurring once. This sample is part of a study of blood T cell repertoires in COVID-19. Whole-study context: The United States, Italy and Spain supplied acute and convalescent COVID-19 samples. Nucleic acid was either cDNA or gDNA, and it came from T cells, B-cell-depleted T cells, or PBMCs.

The germline V gene encodes CDR1 MDHEN and CDR2 SYDVKM. The V and J ends lost 5 bases and 4 bases respectively, with 9 bases between them. CDR3 size: 13 residues. The source of this sequence is a woman between 45 and 60 years old with acute or convalescent COVID-19. The sequencing input was peripheral blood. The chain employs TRBV28 and TRBJ1-3; D not certain. The CDR3 here is CASSLVRGNTIYF. CDR3 in DNA: TGTGCCAGCAGTCTAGTTCGGGGAAACACCATATATTTT.